This T cell receptor beta chain is from a study of T cells in Graves' hyperthyroidism and ophthalmopathy. Trimming took off 5 bases at V and 5 bases at J, with 12 bases between the two ends. The CDR3 sequence is 13 residues long. RNA transcripts served as the template for amplifying TCR beta CDR3 regions. Researchers ran a first-round RT-PCR on the TCR CDR3 using the HTBI primer set. TCRdb used MiXCR to reprocess the multiplex PCR reads, holding one entry per CDR3 protein. Among 250,000 to 300,000 distinct CDR3 sequences listed, roughly 15% were seen once. Concerning this clonotype itself: This sequence may be a read error, since a much larger clone differs from it by one base.

This sequence joins TRBV12-3 or TRBV12-4 and TRBJ1-2; no firm D call. The receptor was derived from a woman aged 40-49 years with Graves' hyperthyroidism. Sequencing was done on a sample of blood. As DNA, the CDR3 is TGTGCCAGCAGTGAGTCCACAGAATATGGCTACACCTTC. Translation gives CASSESTEYGYTF.